This paragraph reports one T cell receptor (beta chain). Its antigen is still unknown. Within one base of it there is no much larger clone, and no base qualities were kept. The cohort consisted of hundreds of healthy bone marrow donors. Cohort members were all nominally healthy when sampled, although unrecorded immune exposures were likely present. CMV serostatus was positive for about 300 and negative for about 55% of the 666 cohort members, and was not recorded for this donor. Each donor provided a peripheral blood sample, and peripheral blood mononuclear cells were used for TCR beta sequencing. The Qiagen DNeasy Blood Extraction Kit was used to extract genomic DNA from the blood cell samples. The source of the sample is a study of cytomegalovirus exposure and HLA in healthy donors (dated 2017 in TCRdb). Describing the broader study: An earlier analysis of 550 to 700 of the donors reported approximately 290 Gb of sequence data and 117 million unique TCR beta sequences from 150 million to 200 million T cells. In the later analysis, no new phenotypic data were used to find candidate immune exposures; instead, reliance was placed on TCR beta sequences and their occurrence across donors. Roughly 300 gigabases of sequencing data and approximately 80 million unique TCR sequences were included in an early release covering about 620 HLA-typed donors. Besides the first cohort of approximately 710 subjects, a separate validation cohort made up of roughly 120 different subjects was used. The study aimed to test whether signatures of past pathogen exposure could be identified by cataloging public T cell receptors. Of the 350 to 450 genotyped donors, less than 85% were placed in the genetic ancestry cluster associated with self-reported Caucasian donors. Typing coverage varied by locus: roughly 629-640 donors for A, B, C, DRB1 and DQB1; roughly 560 for DQA1; 606 for DPA1; roughly 450 for DPB1. A later analysis re-analyzed previously published TCR beta repertoires from hundreds of donors and added high-resolution HLA genotyping to study TCR occurrence patterns. Genome-wide SNP genotypes for about three fifths of the roughly 670 donors were used in a later genetic analysis, which treated that subset as a discovery cohort. Among 300 to 500 genotyped donors of the cohort, an average of about 240,000 unique TCR beta nucleotide sequences was sequenced per donor, of which about 18% were non-productive. HLA typing covered class I and class II loci at four-digit resolution. Donor age, sex, ethnicity and CMV serostatus were compiled alongside the repertoire data. High-throughput TCR immunosequencing, statistical association of individual TCRs with disease status, and machine learning were combined to predict cytomegalovirus infection status. All discovery cohort repertoires had been generated using a single sequencing platform. An earlier analysis of roughly 580 of the donors used high-throughput TCR beta sequencing to judge whether each TCR beta V gene segment behaved as functional or pseudogenic. The study used immunosequencing to profile the T cell repertoires of some 600 subjects and linked those repertoires to cytomegalovirus serostatus. About 5 DR-DQ haplotypes were handled as single units for association and clustering, since linkage in the cohort was strong. What the work shows at the level of the full study, not this receptor alone: A later genetic analysis associated a missense DCLRE1C variant with V-gene and J-gene trimming of TCR beta chains, and an independent cohort replicated the association. Assigning TCR associations to individual alleles was difficult when HLA alleles, especially DR and DQ, strongly co-occurred. In a later analysis, the rate of TCR association differed among HLA loci, with DRB1 alleles having the most associated TCRs and HLA-C alleles having the fewest. Specific HLA alleles were associated with 16,951 TCR beta sequences at a false discovery rate of 0.05 in a later analysis. In a later genetic analysis, fewer N-insertions in productive TCRs were reported among donors in an Asian-associated ancestry cluster than the roughly 700-donor mean. Some 16 rarely observed V segments, including chromosome 9 orphons, were excluded from the earlier analysis of some 590 of the donors because counts were too low. Several of the top co-occurrence clusters appeared to be linked to parvovirus B19, influenza, CMV and Epstein-Barr virus, according to a later analysis. The authors suggested that the approach could potentially be extended to other disease states and immunological phenotypes. Linkage disequilibrium might explain the correlated functional status among segregating V segments, but an unknown experimental factor could not be ruled out. Presence/absence analyses assumed roughly uniform sequencing depth across donors, an assumption that may not hold. The classifier was reported to diagnose cytomegalovirus status with high specificity and sensitivity in both the original cohort and the validation cohort. Because HLA typing was unavailable for some donors at each locus, only the typed subset was used in association tests. Some IMGT-functional V segments, including TRBV6-2 and TRBV6-3, could not be distinguished by the 87-base-pair reads and were therefore excluded. According to a later analysis, most CMV-associated TCR beta chains appeared to be HLA-restricted, and the HLA associations seemed to be driven largely by CMV exposure. Immune exposure information for the cohort was limited to CMV serostatus. Compared with equally common non-associated chains, HLA-associated TCR beta chains in a later analysis were more clonally expanded and had lower generation probabilities. In this cohort, only TCR beta chains were sequenced, and detectable features were limited by the absence of alpha or paired-chain data. The study gave a list of roughly 150 TCR beta chains associated with cytomegalovirus. Most TCR sequences were seen in very few donors, while some public TCRs were found in many individuals. In an earlier analysis of 450 to 750 of the donors, most TCR beta V segments appeared in productive rearrangements about 90% or about 30% of the time, broadly matching IMGT annotations. Three of the identified cytomegalovirus-associated TCR beta chains were confirmed in vitro to be specific for cytomegalovirus antigens. A further reported finding was that TCR beta sequences accurately predicted the HLA-A and HLA-B alleles for most subjects in the first cohort. A cluster of highly shared sequence variants was judged likely to be a technical artifact of the sequencing pipeline.

The method behind the library was the immunoSEQ multiplex PCR assay. For the multiplex PCR, a mixture combining 60 forward primers for TCR Vbeta segments and 13 reverse primers for TCR Jbeta segments was used. The CDR3 region of rearranged TCR beta genes was amplified from genomic DNA with a multiplex PCR assay. Amplified TCR beta libraries were sequenced as 87-base-pair reads on the Illumina HiSeq System. The published analysis was carried out like this. Across the 500 to 850 repertoires, a later analysis counted 60 million to 90 million unique TCR beta chains, roughly 11 million of which were shared by at least two donors. A nearest-neighbor algorithm error-corrected the raw reads and collapsed the reads into unique sequences, merging closely related sequences to remove PCR and sequencing errors. V, D and J gene segments were assigned by aligning CDR3 sequences to IMGT reference sequences. For a sequence to be retained, a match of at least six nucleotides was required to both a V gene segment and a J gene segment. A rearrangement counted as productive if the CDR3 had no stop codons and remained in frame with V and J, and every other rearrangement counted as non-productive. Following IMGT convention, CDR3 was defined as the stretch from the second conserved V-encoded cysteine to the conserved J-encoded phenylalanine. The earlier analysis of 450 to 750 of the donors excluded any sequence lacking an unambiguous match to a single V gene segment. An earlier analysis of a few hundred of the donors called V segments functional above 56.7% productive rearrangements and segregating when the between-donor standard deviation exceeded 5%. A statistical classification framework was built to diagnose cytomegalovirus status from the catalog of TCR beta chain sequences. In a later analysis, TCR nucleotide sequences were compared against IMGT/GENE-DB human TR gene sequences so that V and J genes could be assigned. The TCRdist pipeline was used in a later analysis to assign CDR3 sequences and most-parsimonious VDJ recombination scenarios. In a later analysis, each TCR beta chain was defined by its CDR3 amino acid sequence together with its V-gene family, and reads lacking a unique V-gene family were excluded. A later analysis removed 450 to 600 highly shared, low-generation-probability nucleotide sequences to deal with suspected cross-contamination and a sequencing artifact. In a later analysis, a clonal expansion index for each public chain was calculated from normalized within-repertoire ranks of inferred template counts. A later analysis computed generation probabilities with a VDJ recombination model fitted to out-of-frame rearrangements, and checked the results against IGoR. A later analysis scored TCR-TCR, TCR-HLA and TCR-CMV co-occurrence with hypergeometric tests, applying a repertoire-size bias correction to TCR pairs. In a later analysis, false discovery rates were estimated by permuting HLA or CMV assignments 20 times. In a later analysis, co-occurring TCRs were grouped with DBSCAN, and TCRdist sequence similarity was added when clustering was performed within HLA-allele-positive subsets. Repertoires with fewer than 30,000 or more than 120,000 public chains were left out of co-occurrence clustering, as were four to six repertoires with anomalous nucleotide sharing. TCRdb obtained this table from immuneACCESS and retained in-frame rearrangements with V and J assigned. These tables miss some clones; where compared with another copy, unresolved V genes account for less than half of the shortfall, and the remainder is unexplained. That table furnishes V, J and clone size, whereas the DNA furnished D and trimming. In all, the sample holds about 120,000 clones, and about 70% of those were seen once. The ten largest clones capture approximately 2% of the sample.

At the junction V is shortened by 7 bases and J by 0 bases, with 15 bases in between. CDR1 is given as SGHTA and CDR2 as FQGNSA, both from the germline V gene. Spanning cysteine to phenylalanine, the CDR3 consists of 16 amino acids. The only DNA kept is the CDR3, 48 bases in frame from the first base. The chain is made from TRBV7-2 and TRBJ2-2; the D gene cannot be named for sure. This clonotype was obtained from a human donor in good health. The sample was PBMCs. The CDR3 protein is CASTASRLANTGELFF. The nucleotide sequence reads TGTGCCAGCACCGCCTCCAGACTCGCGAACACCGGGGAGCTGTTTTTT.